This T cell receptor (beta chain) emerged from a study of blood T cell repertoires in COVID-19. As processed by the authors: Researchers report that nucleated cell counts were estimated from reference gene primer amplification. Produced via immunoSEQ multiplex PCR; TCRdb's table is partial and in-frame only. The V and J calls and clone size are taken from that table; D and trimming were inferred from the DNA. The sample shows approximately 250,000 clones, 84% of them seen only once. This CDR3 comprises 15 residues. V was shortened by 0 bases and J by 1 base, with 6 bases between the two germline ends. Germline CDR1 and CDR2: ENHRY and SYGVKD.

This sequence was found in a human donor in a cohort sampled during active COVID-19. Sequenced input: peripheral blood. This chain uses TRBV10-3 with TRBJ2-2; no clear D gene. CDR3 protein: CAISESGGNTGELFF. CDR3 coding DNA: TGTGCCATCAGTGAGTCCGGTGGGAACACCGGGGAGCTGTTTTTT.